This TCR beta chain was captured in a study of OX40 agonist ivuxolimab in advanced cancers. Study-level results: Those patients achieving a partial response at 0.1-3.0 mg/kg showed among the lowest clonal expansion. At 0.1 to 3.0 mg/kg and by week 6, clonal expansion occurred in CD4+ and CD8+ blood T cells.

Trimming took 6 bases from V and 7 from J, leaving 19 bases between them. CDR1 is MNHEY and CDR2 is SMNVEV in the germline V gene (reference sequence). The CDR3 contains 16 residues. The repertoire was sequenced with immunoSEQ multiplex PCR; TCRdb's copy has only in-frame clones and lacks some. The sample contains 20,000 to 25,000 clones, around 83% of which appear only once. Regarding this clone: Its antigen is currently unknown.

This rearrangement joins TRBV27 to TRBJ1-6, with D possibly matching TRBD1 (6 bases). The sample was CD4+ or CD8+ T cells sorted from blood, taken in a trial of the OX40 agonist ivuxolimab. This TCR was sampled from an adult with an advanced solid tumor such as melanoma, head and neck, liver or kidney cancer. CDR3 bases: TGTGCCAGCAGACTACAGGGAAATCAAGCAAATTCACCCCTCCACTTT. This encodes CASRLQGNQANSPLHF.